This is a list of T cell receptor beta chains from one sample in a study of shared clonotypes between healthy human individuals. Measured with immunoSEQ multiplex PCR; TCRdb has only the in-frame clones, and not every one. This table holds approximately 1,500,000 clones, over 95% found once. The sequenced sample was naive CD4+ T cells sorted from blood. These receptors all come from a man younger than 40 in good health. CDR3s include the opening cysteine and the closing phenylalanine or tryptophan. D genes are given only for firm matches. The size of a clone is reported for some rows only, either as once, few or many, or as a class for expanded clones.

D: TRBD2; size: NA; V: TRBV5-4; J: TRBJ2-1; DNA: TGTGCCAGCAGCTCCACCTGGGGGGCGGGAGGAATGAATGAGCAGTTCTTC; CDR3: CASSSTWGAGGMNEQFF
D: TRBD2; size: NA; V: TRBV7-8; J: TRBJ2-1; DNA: TGTGCCAGCAGCTTATTCTTAACTAGCGGATACAATGAGCAGTTCTTC; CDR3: CASSLFLTSGYNEQFF
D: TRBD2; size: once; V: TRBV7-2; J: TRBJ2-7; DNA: TGTGCCAGCAGCACCATAGCGGGAGGCGAGCAGTACTTC; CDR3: CASSTIAGGEQYF
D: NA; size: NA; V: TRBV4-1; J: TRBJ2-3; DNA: TGCGCCAGCAGCCCCCCTACGTTGGATACGCAGTATTTT; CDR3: CASSPPTLDTQYF
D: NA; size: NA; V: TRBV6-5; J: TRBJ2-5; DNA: TGTGCCAGCAGTTACTCCAACATCCAAGAGACCCAGTACTTC; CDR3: CASSYSNIQETQYF
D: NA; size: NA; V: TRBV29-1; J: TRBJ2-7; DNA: TGCAGCGTTGCCCGATTTGAGCTCTCCTACGAGCAGTACTTC; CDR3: CSVARFELSYEQYF
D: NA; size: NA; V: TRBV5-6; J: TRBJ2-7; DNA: TGTGCCAGCAGCCGACAACTCTACGAGCAGTACTTC; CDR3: CASSRQLYEQYF
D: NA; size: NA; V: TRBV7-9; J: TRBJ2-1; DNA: TGTGCCAGCAGCTTAAAGGGCGGTCGAACCTACAATGAGCAGTTCTTC; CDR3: CASSLKGGRTYNEQFF
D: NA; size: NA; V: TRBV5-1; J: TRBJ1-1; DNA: TGCGCCAGCAGCTTGGTTTCAGGGGAGGCTGAAGCTTTCTTT; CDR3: CASSLVSGEAEAFF
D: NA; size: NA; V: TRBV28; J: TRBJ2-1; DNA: TGTGCCAGCAGTTTGCCAGACATCTCCTACAATGAGCAGTTCTTC; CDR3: CASSLPDISYNEQFF
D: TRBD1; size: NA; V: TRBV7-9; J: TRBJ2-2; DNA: TGTGCCAGCAGCTTCCGCGGGACAGGGGGCTTTGGTACCGGGGAGCTGTTTTTT; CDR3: CASSFRGTGGFGTGELFF
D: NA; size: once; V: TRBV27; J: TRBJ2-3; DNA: TGTGCCAGCAGTACCATTCTTCACGCAAGAACAGATACGCAGTATTTT; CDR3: CASSTILHARTDTQYF
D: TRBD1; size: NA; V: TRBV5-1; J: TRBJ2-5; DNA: TGCGCCAGCAGCTTGGAGGCAGGGGGAAGTCAAGAGACCCAGTACTTC; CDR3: CASSLEAGGSQETQYF
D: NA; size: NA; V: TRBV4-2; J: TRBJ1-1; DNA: TGTGCCAGCAGACATGACAGGAACACTGAAGCTTTCTTT; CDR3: CASRHDRNTEAFF
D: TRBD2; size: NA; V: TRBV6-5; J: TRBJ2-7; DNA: TGTGCCAGCAGTCCGGGAGATAGCGGGAGGTACGAGCAGTACTTC; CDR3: CASSPGDSGRYEQYF
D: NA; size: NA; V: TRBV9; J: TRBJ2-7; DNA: TGTGCCAGCAGCGTAGGTCGCGGGATCCCCTACGAGCAGTACTTC; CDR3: CASSVGRGIPYEQYF
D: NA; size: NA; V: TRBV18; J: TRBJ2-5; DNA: TGTGCCAGCTCACCACCCGTCCAAGAGACCCAGTACTTC; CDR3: CASSPPVQETQYF
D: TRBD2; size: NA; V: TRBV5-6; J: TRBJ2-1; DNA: TGTGCCAGCAGTCAGGGACTAGCGGGAGTAAACAATGAGCAGTTCTTC; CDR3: CASSQGLAGVNNEQFF
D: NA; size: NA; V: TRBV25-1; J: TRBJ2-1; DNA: TGTGCCAGCAGTGAAGCAATCCCGGGACCTGGGTTGGGAAATGAGCAGTTCTTC; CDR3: CASSEAIPGPGLGNEQFF
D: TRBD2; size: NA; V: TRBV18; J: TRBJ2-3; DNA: TGTGCCAGCTCACTTCCGACTTTAGCGGGATGGGCAGATACGCAGTATTTT; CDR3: CASSLPTLAGWADTQYF
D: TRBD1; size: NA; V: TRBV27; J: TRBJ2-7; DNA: TGTGCCAGCAGTTTGGACCGGGACAGGGGCTACGAGCAGTACTTC; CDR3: CASSLDRDRGYEQYF
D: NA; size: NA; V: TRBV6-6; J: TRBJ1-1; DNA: TGTGCCAGCAGTAAAGGACAGCATAACACTGAAGCTTTCTTT; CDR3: CASSKGQHNTEAFF
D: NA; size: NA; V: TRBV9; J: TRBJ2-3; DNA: TGTGCCAGCAGCGAACTAGCATCGGGGGATACGCAGTATTTT; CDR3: CASSELASGDTQYF
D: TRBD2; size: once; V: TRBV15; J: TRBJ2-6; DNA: TGTGCCACCAGCAGAGTAGCGGGGATCTCTGGGGCCAACGTCCTGACTTTC; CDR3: CATSRVAGISGANVLTF
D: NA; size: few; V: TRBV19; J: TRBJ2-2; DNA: TGTGCCAGTAGTATCACGGGATTCGGGGAGCTGTTTTTT; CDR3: CASSITGFGELFF
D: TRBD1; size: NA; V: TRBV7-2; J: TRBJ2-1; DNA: TGTGCCAGCAGCCGCAGGACAGGGGGACCACCGATATACAATGAGCAGTTCTTC; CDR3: CASSRRTGGPPIYNEQFF
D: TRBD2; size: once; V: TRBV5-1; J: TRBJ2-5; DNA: TGCGCCAGCAGCGACGGGGGACTAGCGGGAGGTGAGACCCAGTACTTC; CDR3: CASSDGGLAGGETQYF
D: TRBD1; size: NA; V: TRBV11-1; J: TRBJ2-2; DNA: TGTGCCAGCAGCTTAGGTGGACAGGGGGCGGACACCGGGGAGCTGTTTTTT; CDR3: CASSLGGQGADTGELFF
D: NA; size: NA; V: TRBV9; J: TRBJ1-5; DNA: TGTGCCAGCAGTGCCAGTAGCAATCAGCCCCAGCATTTT; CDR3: CASSASSNQPQHF
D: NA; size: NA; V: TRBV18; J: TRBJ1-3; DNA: TGTGCCAGCTCACTCCTCCGGGACGGTAGCTCTGGAAACACCATATATTTT; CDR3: CASSLLRDGSSGNTIYF
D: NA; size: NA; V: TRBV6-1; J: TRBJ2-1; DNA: TGTGCCAGCAGCGAGCACTCAACCGAGCAGTTCTTC; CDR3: CASSEHSTEQFF
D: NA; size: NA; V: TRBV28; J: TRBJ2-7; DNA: TGTGCCAGCACCCTATGGGGGGCGGACTACGAGCAGTACTTC; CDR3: CASTLWGADYEQYF
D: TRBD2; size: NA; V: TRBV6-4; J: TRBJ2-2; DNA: TGTGCCAGCAGCCGAACTAGCGGGAGGAGCGGGGAGCTGTTTTTT; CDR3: CASSRTSGRSGELFF
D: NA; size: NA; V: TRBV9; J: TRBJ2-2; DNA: TGTGCCAGCAGCGTAGAGGGAACAGGGAGGTGGACCGCGAACACCGGGGAGCTGTTTTTT; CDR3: CASSVEGTGRWTANTGELFF
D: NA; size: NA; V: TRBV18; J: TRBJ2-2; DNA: TGTGCCAGCTCCCTCGACGCTCTAGACACCGGGGAGCTGTTTTTT; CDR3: CASSLDALDTGELFF
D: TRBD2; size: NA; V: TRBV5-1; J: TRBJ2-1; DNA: TGCGCCAGCAGCTTGGGACTAGCGGGAGAGGTCTACAATGAGCAGTTCTTC; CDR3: CASSLGLAGEVYNEQFF
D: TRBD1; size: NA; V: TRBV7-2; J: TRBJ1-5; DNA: TGTGCCAGCAGCTTAGGAGGGACAGGGGGTGATCAGCCCCAGCATTTT; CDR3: CASSLGGTGGDQPQHF
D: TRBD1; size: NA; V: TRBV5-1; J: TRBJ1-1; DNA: TGCGCCAGCAGCTTGAAGGGGGCAGGGGAGGGACTAACTTTCTTT; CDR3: CASSLKGAGEGLTFF
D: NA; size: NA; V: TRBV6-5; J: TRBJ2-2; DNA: TGTGCCAGCAGTAGACAGCCTGAAGTCGGGGAGCTGTTTTTT; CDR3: CASSRQPEVGELFF
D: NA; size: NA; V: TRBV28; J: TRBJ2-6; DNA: TGTGCCAGCAGGAGGCCAGGGGCCAACGTCCTGACTTTC; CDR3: CASRRPGANVLTF
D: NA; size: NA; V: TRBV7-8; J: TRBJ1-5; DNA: TGTGCCAGCACCCCTGGGGGGAGAAATCAGCCCCAGCATTTT; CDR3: CASTPGGRNQPQHF